The rows below give T cell receptor beta chains drawn from one sample of a study of blood T cells in healthy people across ages. Each CDR3 protein gets one entry after TCRdb re-called the 5' RACE reads with MiXCR. In the table there are some 1.5 million distinct CDR3 sequences, 28% of which are singletons. The sample was blood. The receptors originated from a woman in her 30s in good health. CDR3s include the opening cysteine and the closing phenylalanine or tryptophan. The D gene is left open where the match is weak. Not every row has a clone size; where given, it reads once, few, many or a size class.

clone_size	v_call	d_call	j_call	cdr3_nt	cdr3_aa
-	TRBV14	-	TRBJ2-5	TGTGCCAGCAGCCAATTGTTCGAGACCCAGTACTTC	CASSQLFETQYF
few	TRBV20-1	-	TRBJ1-1	TGCAGTGCTAGCTTTGGACGTGGGCCTTCAGTGGCATCTTTCTTT	CSASFGRGPSVASFF
-	TRBV20-1	-	TRBJ1-4	TGCAGTGCTACCGGGAGCAATGAAAAACTGTTTTTT	CSATGSNEKLFF
few	TRBV27	TRBD2	TRBJ2-7	TGTGCCAGCAGGCGAACCGGGACTAGCGGTTCCTACGAGCAGTACTTC	CASRRTGTSGSYEQYF
few	TRBV9	-	TRBJ1-5	TGTGCCAGCAGCCCCAGTGGCAGTCTCCAGCAGCCCCAGCATTTT	CASSPSGSLQQPQHF
few	TRBV6-2/TRBV6-3	TRBD1	TRBJ1-2	TGTGCCAGCAGTTACTCGAGGGACAGGTCCGCCTATGGCTACACCTTC	CASSYSRDRSAYGYTF
-	TRBV5-1	-	TRBJ2-7	TGCGCCAGCAGCTTGATGGGGGGTGTCGACGAGCAGTACTTC	CASSLMGGVDEQYF
many	TRBV6-5	-	TRBJ2-7	TGTGCCAGCAGTAACCCCGGACAGAGCTCCTACGAGCAGTACTTC	CASSNPGQSSYEQYF
-	TRBV5-6	-	TRBJ2-6	TGTGCCAGCAGCTGCCGGACCGGGGCCAACGTCCTGACTTTC	CASSCRTGANVLTF
-	TRBV9	TRBD2	TRBJ2-3	TGTGCCAGCAGCACGTCGCTACTAGCGCAGGACCCTCAGCATACGCAGTATTTT	CASSTSLLAQDPQHTQYF
-	TRBV20-1	-	TRBJ1-5	TGCAGTGCTACTCTTGGGGGGGTTGACAATCAGCCCCAGCATTTT	CSATLGGVDNQPQHF
few	TRBV5-1	-	TRBJ1-1	TGCGCCAGCAGCTCCATTAGTTATAGCACTGAAGCTTTCTTT	CASSSISYSTEAFF
-	TRBV5-1	-	TRBJ2-5	TGCGCCAGCAGCTCTGGACCAGCGTGGGATCTCCAGGAGACCCAGTACTTC	CASSSGPAWDLQETQYF
-	TRBV20-1	-	TRBJ1-4	TGCAGTGCTAGAGATCTCGTGGGATCCGACGAAAAACTGTTTTTT	CSARDLVGSDEKLFF
once	TRBV9	TRBD2	TRBJ2-7	TGTGCCAGCGGCGTAGAGGGACTATCGATGAGGGAGCAGTACTTC	CASGVEGLSMREQYF
few	TRBV20-1	-	TRBJ1-1	TGCAGTGCTAAGGCCACAACTGAAGCTTTCTTT	CSAKATTEAFF
-	TRBV2	TRBD1	TRBJ1-2	TGTGCCAGCAGTGAAGTTCCTAGACAGGGGTATGGCTACACCTTC	CASSEVPRQGYGYTF
few	TRBV9	TRBD2	TRBJ2-1	TGTGCCAGCAGCGGTGCCGGGACTAGCGGGAGGCCCGCCTACAATGAGCAGTTCTTC	CASSGAGTSGRPAYNEQFF
-	TRBV10-3	-	TRBJ2-7	TGTGCCATCAGTGGACCGGGACGGCAGTTCCACGAGCAGTACTTC	CAISGPGRQFHEQYF
many	TRBV5-4	TRBD1	TRBJ2-7	TGTGCCAGCAGCTTGGGGGGGACAGACTCCTACGAGCAGTACTTC	CASSLGGTDSYEQYF
many	TRBV5-1	TRBD1	TRBJ1-2	TGCGCCAGCAGCTTGGCGACAGGGGGAGAAAGCGGCTACACCTTC	CASSLATGGESGYTF
many	TRBV29-1	-	TRBJ1-2	TGCAGCGCACCCGGGACATCTACGGGGGGCTACACCTTC	CSAPGTSTGGYTF
-	TRBV27	TRBD1	TRBJ2-3	TGTGCCAGCAGTCCAGCGACAGGGCTGCACACAGATACGCAGTATTTT	CASSPATGLHTDTQYF
few	TRBV7-9	TRBD1	TRBJ2-1	TGTGCCAGCAGCTTAAACCTTCACGGGACAGGTTACAATGAGCAGTTCTTC	CASSLNLHGTGYNEQFF
few	TRBV3-1	TRBD1	TRBJ2-7	TGTGCCAGAACCGGGACAGGTGGGCACGAGCAGTACTTC	CARTGTGGHEQYF
-	TRBV12-3/TRBV12-4	TRBD1	TRBJ2-2	TGTGCCAGCAGTTTAGGGACAGGACTTTCGGCCGGGGAGCTGTTTTTT	CASSLGTGLSAGELFF
many	TRBV29-1	-	TRBJ2-7	TGCAGCGTCAAAGAACAGTACGAGCAGTACTTC	CSVKEQYEQYF
few	TRBV7-2	TRBD2	TRBJ2-7	TGTGCCAGCAGCTTTGGGCTAGCGGGGGGTAGCGAGCAGTACTTC	CASSFGLAGGSEQYF
-	TRBV28	TRBD2	TRBJ2-1	TGTTCCAGCAGTTCTCATAGCGGGGGGGCAAACAATGAGCAGTTCTTC	CSSSSHSGGANNEQFF